Listed below are T cell receptor beta chains from one sample, sequenced in a study of OX40 agonist ivuxolimab in advanced cancers. Data came from immunoSEQ multiplex PCR; TCRdb stores just in-frame clones and leaves some out. The table includes under 95,000 clones, around nine tenths detected once. Source: CD4+ or CD8+ T cells sorted from blood, taken in a trial of the OX40 agonist ivuxolimab. The receptor set was obtained from an adult with an advanced solid tumor such as melanoma, head and neck, liver or kidney cancer. The CDR3 runs from the conserved cysteine through the conserved F or W. Fields, in order: clone size, CDR3 length, D gene, J gene, V gene, CDR3 protein, CDR3 DNA. The D gene is left open where the match is weak. Expanded clones are given a class, and other clones once, few, many or no size at all.

clone_size: once; cdr3_length: 16; d_call: TRBD1; j_call: TRBJ1-4; v_call: TRBV30; cdr3_aa: CAWSSQGYRTNEKLFF; cdr3_nt: TGTGCCTGGAGTTCACAGGGGTACAGGACTAATGAAAAACTGTTTTTT
clone_size: once; cdr3_length: 15; d_call: .; j_call: TRBJ2-7; v_call: TRBV5-1; cdr3_aa: CASSLGLGGANEQYF; cdr3_nt: TGCGCCAGCAGCTTGGGGTTGGGGGGCGCTAACGAGCAGTACTTC
clone_size: .; cdr3_length: 14; d_call: .; j_call: TRBJ1-3; v_call: TRBV2; cdr3_aa: CASRGISSGNTIYF; cdr3_nt: TGTGCCAGCAGGGGGATTAGCTCTGGAAACACCATATATTTT
clone_size: few; cdr3_length: 16; d_call: TRBD1; j_call: TRBJ2-5; v_call: TRBV6-1; cdr3_aa: CASSERTGFDQETQYF; cdr3_nt: TGTGCCAGCAGTGAGAGGACAGGGTTCGACCAAGAGACCCAGTACTTC
clone_size: .; cdr3_length: 18; d_call: TRBD1; j_call: TRBJ1-3; v_call: TRBV9; cdr3_aa: CASSLGQGASSSGNTIYF; cdr3_nt: TGTGCCAGCAGCTTAGGACAGGGGGCCTCTTCCTCTGGAAACACCATATATTTT
clone_size: .; cdr3_length: 14; d_call: .; j_call: TRBJ1-3; v_call: TRBV9; cdr3_aa: CASSVEWVGNTIYF; cdr3_nt: TGTGCCAGCAGCGTTGAATGGGTAGGAAACACCATATATTTT
clone_size: .; cdr3_length: 14; d_call: TRBD2; j_call: TRBJ2-2; v_call: TRBV5-4; cdr3_aa: CASSLEAGAGELFF; cdr3_nt: TGTGCCAGCAGCTTGGAAGCGGGAGCCGGGGAGCTGTTTTTT
clone_size: .; cdr3_length: 13; d_call: .; j_call: TRBJ2-1; v_call: TRBV7-9; cdr3_aa: CASSLGGWDEQFF; cdr3_nt: TGTGCCAGCAGCTTAGGGGGCTGGGATGAGCAGTTCTTC
clone_size: .; cdr3_length: 12; d_call: .; j_call: TRBJ2-7; v_call: TRBV28; cdr3_aa: CASSSDTYEQYF; cdr3_nt: TGTGCCAGCAGTTCTGACACATACGAGCAGTACTTC
clone_size: .; cdr3_length: 15; d_call: .; j_call: TRBJ2-1; v_call: TRBV11-2; cdr3_aa: CASSFERGLSNEQFF; cdr3_nt: TGTGCCAGCAGCTTCGAACGGGGACTTTCAAATGAGCAGTTCTTC
clone_size: .; cdr3_length: 12; d_call: .; j_call: TRBJ2-3; v_call: TRBV7-2; cdr3_aa: CASSSGPDTQYF; cdr3_nt: TGTGCCAGCAGCTCAGGACCTGATACGCAGTATTTT
clone_size: .; cdr3_length: 15; d_call: .; j_call: TRBJ2-5; v_call: TRBV10-2; cdr3_aa: CASSAGALGQETQYF; cdr3_nt: TGCGCCAGCAGTGCCGGGGCGTTGGGCCAAGAGACCCAGTACTTC
clone_size: .; cdr3_length: 15; d_call: .; j_call: TRBJ1-6; v_call: TRBV2; cdr3_aa: CASSVRGREFSPLHF; cdr3_nt: TGTGCCAGCAGTGTAAGAGGGAGGGAATTTTCACCCCTCCACTTT
clone_size: few; cdr3_length: 12; d_call: .; j_call: TRBJ2-7; v_call: TRBV5-4; cdr3_aa: CASSFRSGEQYF; cdr3_nt: TGTGCCAGCAGCTTCCGAAGCGGCGAGCAGTACTTC